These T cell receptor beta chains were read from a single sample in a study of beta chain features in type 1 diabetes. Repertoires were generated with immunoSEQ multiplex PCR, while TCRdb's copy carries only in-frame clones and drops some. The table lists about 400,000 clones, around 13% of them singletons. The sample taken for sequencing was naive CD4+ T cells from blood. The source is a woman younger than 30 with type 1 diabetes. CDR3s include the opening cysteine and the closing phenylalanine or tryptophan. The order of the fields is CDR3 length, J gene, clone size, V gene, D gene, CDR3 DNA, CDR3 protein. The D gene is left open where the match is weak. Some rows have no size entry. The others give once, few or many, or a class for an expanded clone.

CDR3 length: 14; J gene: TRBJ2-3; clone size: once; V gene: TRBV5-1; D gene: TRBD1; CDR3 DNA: TGCGCCAGCAGCAGGACAGGGAGGACAGATACGCAGTATTTT; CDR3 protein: CASSRTGRTDTQYF
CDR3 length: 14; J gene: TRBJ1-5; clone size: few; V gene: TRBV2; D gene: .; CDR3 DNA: TGTGCCAGCAGTGTATCTCCTAGCAATCAGCCCCAGCATTTT; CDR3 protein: CASSVSPSNQPQHF
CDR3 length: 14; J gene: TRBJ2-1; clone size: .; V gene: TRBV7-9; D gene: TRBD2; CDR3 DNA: TGTGCCAGCAAGGGGCTAGCGGGCTACAATGAGCAGTTCTTC; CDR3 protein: CASKGLAGYNEQFF
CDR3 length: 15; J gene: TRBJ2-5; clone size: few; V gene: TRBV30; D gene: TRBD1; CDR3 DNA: TGTGCCTGGAGCCAACGGGACAGGCCAAGAGAGACCCAGTACTTC; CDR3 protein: CAWSQRDRPRETQYF
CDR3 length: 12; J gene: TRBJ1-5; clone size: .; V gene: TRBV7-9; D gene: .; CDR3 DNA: TGTGCCAGCAGCTTAGCCGATCAGCCCCAGCATTTT; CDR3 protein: CASSLADQPQHF
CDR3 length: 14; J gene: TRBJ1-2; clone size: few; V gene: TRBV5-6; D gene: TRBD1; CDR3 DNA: TGTGCCAGCGGCCCCACCGGGACAGACTATGGCTACACCTTC; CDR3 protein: CASGPTGTDYGYTF
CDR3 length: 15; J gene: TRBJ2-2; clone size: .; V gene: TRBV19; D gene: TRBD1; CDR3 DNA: TGTGCCAGTAGTATTGGGGACAGAGCCACCGGGGAGCTGTTTTTT; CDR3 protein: CASSIGDRATGELFF
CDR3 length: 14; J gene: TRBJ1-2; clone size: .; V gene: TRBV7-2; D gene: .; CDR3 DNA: TGTGCCAGCAGCTTGGGAGGGTATAGGTATGGCTACACCTTC; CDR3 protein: CASSLGGYRYGYTF
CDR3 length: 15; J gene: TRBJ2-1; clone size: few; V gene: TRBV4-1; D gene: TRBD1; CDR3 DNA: TGCGCCAGCAGCGCGGGACAGGGGCCCACCAATGAGCAGTTCTTC; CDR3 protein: CASSAGQGPTNEQFF
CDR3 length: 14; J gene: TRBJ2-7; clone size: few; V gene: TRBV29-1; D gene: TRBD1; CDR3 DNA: TGCAGCGTAGCCGGGACAGGGCCTATCTACGAGCAGTACTTC; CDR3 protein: CSVAGTGPIYEQYF
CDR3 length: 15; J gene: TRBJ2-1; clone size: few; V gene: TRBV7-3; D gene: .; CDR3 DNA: TGTGCCAGCAGTCTTAGGGCAACTAGAGGCAATGAGCAGTTCTTC; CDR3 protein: CASSLRATRGNEQFF
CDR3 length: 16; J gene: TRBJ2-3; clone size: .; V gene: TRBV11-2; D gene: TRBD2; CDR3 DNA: TGTGCCAGCACCATGGTAGCGGGGGCCCTCACAGATACGCAGTATTTT; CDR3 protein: CASTMVAGALTDTQYF
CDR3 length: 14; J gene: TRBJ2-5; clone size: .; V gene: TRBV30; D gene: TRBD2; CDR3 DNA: TGTGCCTGGAGTGTAACTAGCGGTTCGGAGACCCAGTACTTC; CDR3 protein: CAWSVTSGSETQYF
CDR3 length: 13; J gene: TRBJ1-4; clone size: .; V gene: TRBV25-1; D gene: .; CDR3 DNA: TGTGCCAGCAGTGAATATAGTAATGAAAAACTGTTTTTT; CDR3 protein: CASSEYSNEKLFF
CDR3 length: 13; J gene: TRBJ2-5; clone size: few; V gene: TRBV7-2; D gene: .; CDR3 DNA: TGTGCCAGCAGCTCGAGGACAGTAGAGACCCAGTACTTC; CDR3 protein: CASSSRTVETQYF
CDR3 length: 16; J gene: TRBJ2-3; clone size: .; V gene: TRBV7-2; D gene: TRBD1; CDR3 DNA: TGTGCCAGCAGCTGGAGGGACAGGTTTAGCACAGATACGCAGTATTTT; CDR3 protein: CASSWRDRFSTDTQYF
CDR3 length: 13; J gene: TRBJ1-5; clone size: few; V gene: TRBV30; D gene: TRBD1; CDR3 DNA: TGTGCCTGGGGACAGGTCCTGCTTGGGCCCCAGCATTTT; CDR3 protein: CAWGQVLLGPQHF
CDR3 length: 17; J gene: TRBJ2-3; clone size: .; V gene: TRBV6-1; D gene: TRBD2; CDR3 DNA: TGTGCCAGCAGTGCCTCCGTTGGGGCGGGGGGCACAGATACGCAGTATTTT; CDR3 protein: CASSASVGAGGTDTQYF
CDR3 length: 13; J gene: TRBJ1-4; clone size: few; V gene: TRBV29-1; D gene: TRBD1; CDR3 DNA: TGCAGCGTTGAGGGGACAGGGGGTGAAAAACTGTTTTTT; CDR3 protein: CSVEGTGGEKLFF
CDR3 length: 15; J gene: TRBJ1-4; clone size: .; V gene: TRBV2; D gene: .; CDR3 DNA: TGTGCCAGCGCACGCGGGGCAGCAATAAATGAAAAACTGTTTTTT; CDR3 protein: CASARGAAINEKLFF
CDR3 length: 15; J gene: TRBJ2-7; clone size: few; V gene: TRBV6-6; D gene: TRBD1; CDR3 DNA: TGTGCCAGCAAAGTCCCGGGACAGGGGAACCACGAGCAGTACTTC; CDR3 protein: CASKVPGQGNHEQYF
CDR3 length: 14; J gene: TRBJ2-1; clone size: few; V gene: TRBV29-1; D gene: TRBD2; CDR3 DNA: TGCAGCGCTTCGCGGGGGACCGTGAACAATGAGCAGTTCTTC; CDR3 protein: CSASRGTVNNEQFF
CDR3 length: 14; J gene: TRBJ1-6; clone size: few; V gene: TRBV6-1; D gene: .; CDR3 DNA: TGTGCCAGCAGTGAAGTCGAGTTAAATTCACCCCTCCACTTT; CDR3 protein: CASSEVELNSPLHF
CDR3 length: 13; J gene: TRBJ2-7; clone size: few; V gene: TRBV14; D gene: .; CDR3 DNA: TGTGCCAGCAGCCAAGCATCTAGCGTCGGGCAGTACTTC; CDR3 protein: CASSQASSVGQYF
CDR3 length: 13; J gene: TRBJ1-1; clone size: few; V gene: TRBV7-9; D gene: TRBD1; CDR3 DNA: TGTGCCAGCAGGACAGGGCAGAACACTGAAGCTTTCTTT; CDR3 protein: CASRTGQNTEAFF
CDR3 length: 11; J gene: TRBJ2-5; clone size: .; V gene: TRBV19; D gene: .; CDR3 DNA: TGTGCCAGTAGGGTTCAGGAGACCCAGTACTTC; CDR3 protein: CASRVQETQYF
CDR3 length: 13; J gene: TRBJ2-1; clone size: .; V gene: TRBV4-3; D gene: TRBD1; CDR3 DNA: TGCGCCAGCAGCCCTGGACAGGGAATTGAGCAGTTCTTC; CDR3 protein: CASSPGQGIEQFF
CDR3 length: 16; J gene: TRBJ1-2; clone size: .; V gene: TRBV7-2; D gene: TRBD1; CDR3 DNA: TGTGCCAGCAGCTTAGTCCGGACAGGGGGCCTGTGGGGCTACACCTTC; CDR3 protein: CASSLVRTGGLWGYTF
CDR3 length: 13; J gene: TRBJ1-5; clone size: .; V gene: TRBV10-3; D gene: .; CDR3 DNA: TGTGCCATCAGTGAGTCCCAGTTTCGGCCCCAGCATTTT; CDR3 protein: CAISESQFRPQHF
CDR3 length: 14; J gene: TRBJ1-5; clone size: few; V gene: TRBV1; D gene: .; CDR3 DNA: TGCACCAGCAGCCCCGGGACAGGCAATCAGCCCCAGCATTTT; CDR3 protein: CTSSPGTGNQPQHF
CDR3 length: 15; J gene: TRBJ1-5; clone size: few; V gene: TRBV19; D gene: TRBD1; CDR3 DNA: TGTGCCAGTAGTTACGGACAGGGCAGCAATCAGCCCCAGCATTTT; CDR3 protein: CASSYGQGSNQPQHF
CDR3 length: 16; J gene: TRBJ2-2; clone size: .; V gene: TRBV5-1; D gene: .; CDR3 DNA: TGCGCCAGCAGCTTGGCCGTGACAGCGAACACCGGGGAGCTGTTTTTT; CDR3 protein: CASSLAVTANTGELFF
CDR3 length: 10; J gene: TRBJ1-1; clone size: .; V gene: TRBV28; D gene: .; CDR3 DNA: TGTGCCAGCAGTTCGCGTGTCGCTTTCTTT; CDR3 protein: CASSSRVAFF
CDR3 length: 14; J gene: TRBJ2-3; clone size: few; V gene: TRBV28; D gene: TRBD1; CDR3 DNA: TGTGCCAGCACCCCAGGGGACAGGGCGGATACGCAGTATTTT; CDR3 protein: CASTPGDRADTQYF
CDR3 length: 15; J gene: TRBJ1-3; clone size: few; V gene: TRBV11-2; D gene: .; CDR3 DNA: TGTGCCAGCAGCCCCGTCCGGGGTCCTGGAAACACCATATATTTT; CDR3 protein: CASSPVRGPGNTIYF
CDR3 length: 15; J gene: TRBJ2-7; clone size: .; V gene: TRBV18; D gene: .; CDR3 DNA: TGTGCCAGCTCACTTACCGGGACAAAGAGCTACGAGCAGTACTTC; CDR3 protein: CASSLTGTKSYEQYF
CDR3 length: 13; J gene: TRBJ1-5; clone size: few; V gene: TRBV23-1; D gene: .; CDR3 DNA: TGCGCCAGCAGTCAGGGGAGGGACCAGCCCCAGCATTTT; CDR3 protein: CASSQGRDQPQHF
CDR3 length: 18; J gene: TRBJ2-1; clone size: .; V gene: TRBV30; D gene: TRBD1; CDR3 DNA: TGTGCCTGGAGCGCCGGACAGGGTTTCACGAGCTCCTACAATGAGCAGTTCTTC; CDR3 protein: CAWSAGQGFTSSYNEQFF
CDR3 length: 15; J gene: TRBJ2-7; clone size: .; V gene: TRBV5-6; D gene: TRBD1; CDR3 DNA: TGTGCCAGCACCCAGACAGGGGCCTTTACCTACGAGCAGTACTTC; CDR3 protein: CASTQTGAFTYEQYF
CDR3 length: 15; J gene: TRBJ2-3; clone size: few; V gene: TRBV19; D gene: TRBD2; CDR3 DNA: TGTGCCAGTAGTTCGGGACTAGCAGCGCCAGATACGCAGTATTTT; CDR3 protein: CASSSGLAAPDTQYF
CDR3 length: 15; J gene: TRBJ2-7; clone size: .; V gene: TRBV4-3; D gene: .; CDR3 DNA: TGCGCCAGCAGCCCTGGTGGTACCTCCGGCGGCGAGCAGTACTTC; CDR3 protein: CASSPGGTSGGEQYF
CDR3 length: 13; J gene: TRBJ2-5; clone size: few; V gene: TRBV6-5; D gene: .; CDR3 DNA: TGTGCCAGCAGGCTGGGCGGGGAAGAGACCCAGTACTTC; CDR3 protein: CASRLGGEETQYF